The T cell receptor beta chain described here comes from a study of cytomegalovirus exposure and HLA in healthy donors. Both 60 Vbeta primers and 13 Jbeta primers went into the PCR. Clones were read by immunoSEQ multiplex PCR, and TCRdb kept only the in-frame ones, dropping some. The sample holds some 160,000 clones, 70% to 80% seen once. Losses at the gene ends were 4 bases for V and 3 bases for J; bases not matched to a gene: 8. CDR3 length: 17 amino acids. Germline CDR1 and CDR2: SGHRS and YFSETQ. The clonotype originates from a male donor in good health and CMV-seronegative. Sequences were obtained from PBMCs. The chain has TRBV5-1 and TRBJ2-3, with 13 bases aligning to TRBD2. The CDR3 coding sequence is TGCGCCAGCAGCGTAGGACTAGCGGGAGTTGGTACAGATACGCAGTATTTT. Protein product: CASSVGLAGVGTDTQYF. The full variable domain, rest sourced from reference TRBV5-1 and TRBJ2-3, is KAGVTQTPRYLIKTRGQQVTLSCSPISGHRSVSWYQQTPGQGLQFLFEYFSETQRNKGNFPGRFSGRQFSNSRSEMNVSTLELGDSALYLCASSVGLAGVGTDTQYFGPGTRLTVL.